Sequencing of this T cell receptor beta chain was carried out in a study of cytomegalovirus exposure and HLA in healthy donors. Whole-study results and caveats: The study put some 150 TCR beta chains on its list as cytomegalovirus-associated.

The protocol was immunoSEQ multiplex PCR, while the TCRdb copy is restricted to in-frame clones and leaves out a portion. Of some 140,000 clones listed, about 86% are singletons. The donors were part of the 120-subject validation cohort, which stood apart from the roughly 670-subject first cohort. V lost 5 bases and J 0 bases, leaving 11 bases between the germline ends. This CDR3 spans 14 amino acids. Germline assignment: CDR1 SGHVS and CDR2 FQNEAQ. Remarks on this clone: The antigen is unknown.

This clonotype was sampled from a man in his late teens or twenties in good health and CMV-seronegative. The V gene is TRBV7-8, the J gene TRBJ2-7; weak D call: TRBD1 (5 bases). The sample taken for sequencing was PBMCs. CDR3 in DNA: TGTGCCAGCAGCCTGGACACATCCTCCTACGAGCAGTACTTC. Its protein is CASSLDTSSYEQYF.